This T cell receptor beta chain is from a study of blood T cells in healthy people across ages. Findings and limits, study-wide: A strong correlation was seen between TCR beta diversity and naive T cell percentage. Long-lived donors carried more naive CD4+ cells and greater diversity than aged donors.

A remark on this clonotype: What it recognizes is unknown. The junction differs from germline at one of its ends, possibly a read error.

Every sample yielded at least 6 million isolated PBMCs. For the second PCR, which ran for roughly 6 to 11 cycles, a sample-barcoded 5' primer and a J-beta primer mix were used. Every cDNA was tagged by a template-switch adaptor with 12 random nucleotides. TCRdb called the 5' RACE reads again in MiXCR, with one record for every CDR3 protein. The sample carries some 1.5 million distinct CDR3 sequences, roughly two fifths recorded once. The germline gives CDR1 SGHTA, CDR2 FQGNSA. The CDR3 is 12 residues long. Sample: blood. The sequence derives from a woman aged 18-35 years in good health. This sequence joins TRBV7-2 and TRBJ2-7, with D unclear. As DNA, the CDR3 is TGTGCCAACAGCTTAATTTCCTACGAGCAGTACTTC. Protein product: CANSLISYEQYF.